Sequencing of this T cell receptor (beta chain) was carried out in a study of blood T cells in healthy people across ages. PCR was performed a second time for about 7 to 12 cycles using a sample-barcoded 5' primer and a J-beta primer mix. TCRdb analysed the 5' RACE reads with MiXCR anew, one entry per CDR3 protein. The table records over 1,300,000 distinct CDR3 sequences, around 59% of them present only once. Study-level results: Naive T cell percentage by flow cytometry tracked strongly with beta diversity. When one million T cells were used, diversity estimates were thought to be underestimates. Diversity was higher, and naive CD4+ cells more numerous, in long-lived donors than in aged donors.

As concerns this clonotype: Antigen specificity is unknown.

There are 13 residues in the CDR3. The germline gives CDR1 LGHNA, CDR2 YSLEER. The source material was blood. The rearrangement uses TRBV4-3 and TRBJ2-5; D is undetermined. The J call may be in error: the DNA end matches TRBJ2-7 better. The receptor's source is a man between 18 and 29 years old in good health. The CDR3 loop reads CASSSVRWGEQYF. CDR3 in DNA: TGCGCCAGCAGCTCCGTCCGGTGGGGCGAGCAGTACTTC.